This TCR beta chain was identified during a study of shared clonotypes between healthy human individuals. Overall study results and limits: Investigators collected only blood, and repertoires in tissues likely differ.

Donors comprised only Caucasian adults living in Nashville, Tennessee. Around 83 million PBMCs served as the genomic DNA source for unsorted samples. CDR3 length equals 13 residues. Germline CDR1 is SGHDT and CDR2 is YYEEEE. V shed 0 bases and J shed 8 bases, with 12 bases lying between them. As concerns this clone: Antigen: not known.

Ten immunoSEQ deep assay plates were used to sequence unsorted PBMC DNA. Using immunoSEQ multiplex PCR, the repertoire was profiled, and TCRdb retains in-frame clones only, with some absent. Here the sample spans about 470,000 clones, 75% to 85% being singletons. Sequenced: PBMCs. This chain uses TRBV5-6 with TRBJ2-7; D is ambiguous. This clonotype was obtained from a woman in her forties in good health. Some clones in this sample may be carry-over from other donors' samples. The CDR3 DNA sequence: TGTGCCAGCAGCTTGGATCCCCTGAGGAAGCAGTACTTC. This codes for CASSLDPLRKQYF.